This T cell receptor beta chain came from a study of cytomegalovirus exposure and HLA in healthy donors. Study overall: From HLA-typed donors, an early data release held 70 million to 100 million unique TCRs.

Germline loops: CDR1 SGHVS, CDR2 FNYEAQ. CDR3 length equals 17 residues. V lost 1 base to trimming and J lost 6 bases; unmatched junction nucleotides: 12. 60 Vbeta and 13 Jbeta primers were used in PCR. Repertoires were generated with immunoSEQ multiplex PCR, while TCRdb's copy carries only in-frame clones and drops some. The sample consists of about 78,000 clones, about three quarters of them appearing once. For this clone: Its antigen is still unknown.

General study results and limits: Under in vitro conditions, three CMV-associated chains were confirmed as specific for CMV antigens. Across HLA loci, a later analysis found differing TCR association rates, with DRB1 most and HLA-C fewest. It was likely that a cluster of highly shared sequence variants was a sequencing artifact.

The origin of this receptor is a male donor in good health and CMV-seronegative. Sequenced material: PBMCs. The V gene is TRBV7-6, the J gene TRBJ2-1; 7 nucleotides match TRBD2. CDR3 residues: CASSLGVVGGSRNEQFF. The CDR3 nucleotides read TGTGCCAGCAGCTTAGGGGTGGTTGGCGGGAGTCGCAATGAGCAGTTCTTC. The whole variable domain, remainder taken from reference TRBV7-6 and TRBJ2-1, is GAGVSQSPRYKVTKRGQDVALRCDPISGHVSLYWYRQALGQGPEFLTYFNYEAQQDKSGLPNDRFSAERPEGSISTLTIQRTEQRDSAMYRCASSLGVVGGSRNEQFFGPGTRLTVL.